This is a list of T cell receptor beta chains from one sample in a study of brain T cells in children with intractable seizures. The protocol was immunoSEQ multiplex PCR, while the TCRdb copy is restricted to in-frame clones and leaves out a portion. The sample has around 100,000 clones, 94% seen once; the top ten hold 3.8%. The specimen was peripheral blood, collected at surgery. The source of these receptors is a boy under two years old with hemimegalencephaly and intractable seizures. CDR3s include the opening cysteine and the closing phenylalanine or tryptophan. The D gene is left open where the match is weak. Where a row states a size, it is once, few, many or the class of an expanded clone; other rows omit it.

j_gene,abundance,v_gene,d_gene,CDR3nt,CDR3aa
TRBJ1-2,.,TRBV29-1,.,TGCAGCGTGGGGACGGGGGCAAGCTATGGCTACACCTTC,CSVGTGASYGYTF
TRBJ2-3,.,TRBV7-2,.,TGTGCCAGCAGCTTGGGACCATGGCAGTATTTT,CASSLGPWQYF
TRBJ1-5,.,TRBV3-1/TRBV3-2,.,TGTGCCAGCAGCCAAGATCCGGTACAGGGATTGGGGAATCAGCCCCAGCATTTT,CASSQDPVQGLGNQPQHF
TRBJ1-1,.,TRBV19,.,TGTGCCAGTAGTATTCGGGGTCCCACTGAAGCTTTCTTT,CASSIRGPTEAFF
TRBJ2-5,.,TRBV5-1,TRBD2,TGCGCCAGCAGCTTCGGACTAGACCCAAAGACCCAGTACTTC,CASSFGLDPKTQYF
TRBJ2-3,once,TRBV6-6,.,TGTGCCAGCAGTTACTGGCAGGGGGGTAGCACAGATACGCAGTATTTT,CASSYWQGGSTDTQYF
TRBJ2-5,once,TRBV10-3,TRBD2,TGTGCCACGGGCGAGGGACTAACCCCATTCCAAGAGACCCAGTACTTC,CATGEGLTPFQETQYF
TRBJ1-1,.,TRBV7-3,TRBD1,TGTGCCAGCAGCTTAATAGGGACAGGCTTAACTGAAGCTTTCTTT,CASSLIGTGLTEAFF
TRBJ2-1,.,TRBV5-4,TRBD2,TGTGCCAGCAGGGTTAGCGGGAGCTCCTACAATGAGCAGTTCTTC,CASRVSGSSYNEQFF
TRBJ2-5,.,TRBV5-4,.,TGTGCCAGCAGCGCTCAAAACCAAGAGACCCAGTACTTC,CASSAQNQETQYF
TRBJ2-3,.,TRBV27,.,TGTGCCAGCTGGGGGTTGTTTTGGTCGGATACGCAGTATTTT,CASWGLFWSDTQYF
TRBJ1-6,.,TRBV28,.,TGTGCCAGCAGCGGGTCACAGACCCCTGCCCCCTCACCCCTCCACTTT,CASSGSQTPAPSPLHF
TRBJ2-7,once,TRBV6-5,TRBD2,TGTGCCAGCACCAGGGCGGGACTAGGCCTTCCCGAGCAGTACTTC,CASTRAGLGLPEQYF
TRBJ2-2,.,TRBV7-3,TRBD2,TGTGCCAGCAGCTTTACCGGGACTACACTTACCACCGGGGAGCTGTTTTTT,CASSFTGTTLTTGELFF
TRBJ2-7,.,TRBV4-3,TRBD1,TGCGCCAGCAGCCAGAGCCGGGACAGGTCATTCGAGCAGTACTTC,CASSQSRDRSFEQYF
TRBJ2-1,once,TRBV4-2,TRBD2,TGTGCCAGCAGCCAAGGTAGTAGCGGGACCTACAATGAGCAGTTCTTC,CASSQGSSGTYNEQFF
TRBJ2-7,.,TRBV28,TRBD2,TGTGCCAGCAGTCCACGGACTAGCGGGAGGAACCGCTACGAGCAGTACTTC,CASSPRTSGRNRYEQYF
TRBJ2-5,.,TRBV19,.,TGTGCCATTCACGGGGCTCAAGAGACCCAGTACTTC,CAIHGAQETQYF
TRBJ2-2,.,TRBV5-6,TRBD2,TGTGCCAGCAGCCTACTAGCGCCGAACGTGGGGCGGGAGCTGTTTTTT,CASSLLAPNVGRELFF
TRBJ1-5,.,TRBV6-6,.,TGTGCCAGCACCGTAAATGAAGGACAAGTCAATCAGCCCCAGCATTTT,CASTVNEGQVNQPQHF
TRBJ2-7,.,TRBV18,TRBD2,TGTGCCAGCTCGCCAGCGGGGATATACTACGAGCAGTACTTC,CASSPAGIYYEQYF
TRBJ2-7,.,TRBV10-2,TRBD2,TGCGCCAGCCGGGGACTAGCGTCTTCCGAGCAGTACTTC,CASRGLASSEQYF
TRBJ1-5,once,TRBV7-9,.,TGTGCCAGCAGCCTCACAGGGCCCAATCAGCCCCAGCATTTT,CASSLTGPNQPQHF
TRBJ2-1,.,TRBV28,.,TGTGCCAGCAGTCCGGCAGGCACCTACAATGAGCAGTTCTTC,CASSPAGTYNEQFF
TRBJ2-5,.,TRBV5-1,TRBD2,TGCGCCAGCAGCTTCGGAGCGGGAGTAAGTGAGACCCAGTACTTC,CASSFGAGVSETQYF
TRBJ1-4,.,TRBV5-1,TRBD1,TGCGCCAGCAGCCCACAGGGGCCCCTAAGGGAAAAACTGTTTTTT,CASSPQGPLREKLFF
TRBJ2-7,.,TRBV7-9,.,TGTGCCACCAGGGATGTTGGCGAGCAGTACTTC,CATRDVGEQYF
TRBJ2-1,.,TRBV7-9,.,TGTGCCAGCAGCTTAACCGGAGGGGGTACCAATGAGCAGTTCTTC,CASSLTGGGTNEQFF
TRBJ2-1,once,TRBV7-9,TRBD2,TGTGCCAGCAGCTTAGGGGCGCTAGCGGGAGTCGGTAGTGAGCAGTTCTTC,CASSLGALAGVGSEQFF
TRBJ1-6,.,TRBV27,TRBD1,TGTGCCAGCAGCCCGTACTCAGGACAGGGGGCGGGAAATTCACCCCTCCACTTT,CASSPYSGQGAGNSPLHF
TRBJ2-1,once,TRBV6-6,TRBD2,TGTGCCAGCAGTTTTTTGGGAGCGGGAGTGGGGAATGAGCAGTTCTTC,CASSFLGAGVGNEQFF
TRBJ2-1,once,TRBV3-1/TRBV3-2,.,TGTGCCAGCAGCCAGGGGGTCTTTGGAGGCTCCTACAATGAGCAGTTCTTC,CASSQGVFGGSYNEQFF
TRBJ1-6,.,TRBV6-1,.,TGTGCCAGCAGTGAAATGGCCCAGGGTAGGAACTCCTATAATTCACCCCTCCACTTT,CASSEMAQGRNSYNSPLHF
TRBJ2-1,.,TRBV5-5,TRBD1,TGTGCCAGCAGCTGGGCCGGGACAGCCTACAATGAGCAGTTCTTC,CASSWAGTAYNEQFF
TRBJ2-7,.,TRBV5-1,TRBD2,TGCGCCAGCAGCTCGAGCGGGATCAGCTCCTACGAGCAGTACTTC,CASSSSGISSYEQYF
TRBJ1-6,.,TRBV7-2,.,TGTGCCAGCAGCTTAGCGGCAGGCGGCAATTCACCCCTCCACTTT,CASSLAAGGNSPLHF
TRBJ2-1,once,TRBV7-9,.,TGTGCCAGCAGCTTTGACTACAATGAGCAGTTCTTC,CASSFDYNEQFF
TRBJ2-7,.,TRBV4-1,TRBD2,TGCGCCAGCAGCCAAGTCCTAGCGGGAGCCTACGAGCAGTACTTC,CASSQVLAGAYEQYF
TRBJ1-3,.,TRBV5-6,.,TGTGCCAGCAGCTTGGGGACTACTGGAAACACCATATATTTT,CASSLGTTGNTIYF
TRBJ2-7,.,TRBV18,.,TGTGCCAGCTCACAGGTACGGGCTTACGAGCAGTACTTC,CASSQVRAYEQYF
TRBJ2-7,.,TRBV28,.,TGTGCCAGCATCCGAGGGCAGGGAGCCTACGAGCAGTACTTC,CASIRGQGAYEQYF
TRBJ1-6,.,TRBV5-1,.,TGCGCCAGCAGCTTGGCCTTAAGGGATTCACCCCTCCACTTT,CASSLALRDSPLHF
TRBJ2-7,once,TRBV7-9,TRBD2,TGTGCCAGCGGGCGGGAGGATTGGCAGTACTTC,CASGREDWQYF
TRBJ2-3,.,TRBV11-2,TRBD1,TGTGCCAGCAGCTTTCAGGGGGCGACAGATACGCAGTATTTT,CASSFQGATDTQYF
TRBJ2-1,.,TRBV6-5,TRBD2,TGTGCCAGCCGCCTGGCTAGCGGGAGCACTGAGCAGTTCTTC,CASRLASGSTEQFF
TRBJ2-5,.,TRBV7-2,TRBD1,TGTGCCAGCAGCTTAACAGGGGCCGTGAGGACCCAGTACTTC,CASSLTGAVRTQYF